The rows below give T cell receptor beta chains drawn from one sample of a study of vaccination effects on CD4 cells after COVID-19. Antigen specificity for these receptors is unknown. Here immunoSEQ multiplex PCR was the method, and the copy in TCRdb shows in-frame clones only, minus some. The top ten hold approximately 35% of the sample, which has under 15,000 clones, about two thirds seen once. The sample consisted of CD4+ T cells from PBMCs cultured with HCoV-NL63 spike peptides, taken after COVID-19 vaccination. The source is a human donor who had a prior SARS-CoV-2 infection. Each CDR3 is given with its conserved first and last residue. D genes are given only for firm matches. Clone size is not always given. Where it is, it says once, few, many or a class for expanded clones.

DNA,CDR3,J,D,size,V
TGTGCCAGCAGCTTATGGCGGGGGGGCCATTTAGATACGCAGTATTTT,CASSLWRGGHLDTQYF,TRBJ2-3,TRBD2,once,TRBV7-2
TGCGCCAGCAGCCAAGAACGACTAGCGGGGGGTAAACACACCGGGGAGCTGTTTTTT,CASSQERLAGGKHTGELFF,TRBJ2-2,TRBD2,few,TRBV4-1
TGCGCCAGCAGAGAGACAGTCATCGGCTATGGCTACACCTTC,CASRETVIGYGYTF,TRBJ1-2,.,.,TRBV10-2
TGCGCCAGCAGCTGGACTAGCGGCCAAGAGACCCAGTACTTC,CASSWTSGQETQYF,TRBJ2-5,TRBD2,.,TRBV5-1
TGTGCCAGCAGCTTGGTCGGCAGCACCTCCTCCTACGAGCAGTACTTC,CASSLVGSTSSYEQYF,TRBJ2-7,.,once,TRBV5-6
TGTGCCAGCAGCTTCAGGGGGCGCTTTGAGCAGTTCTTC,CASSFRGRFEQFF,TRBJ2-1,TRBD1,few,TRBV7-8
TGTGCCTGGAGTGTGCCCAATAGCAATCAGCCCCAGCATTTT,CAWSVPNSNQPQHF,TRBJ1-5,.,.,TRBV30
TGCGCCAGCAGCTTGGATTCAGGGTCCTATGGCTACACCTTC,CASSLDSGSYGYTF,TRBJ1-2,.,.,TRBV5-1
TGTGCCAGCAGCTTAAGTAGTTACGAGCAGTACTTC,CASSLSSYEQYF,TRBJ2-7,.,.,TRBV13
TGTGCCAGCAGCTTCGGGGGTTCGGATTCTGAAGCTTTCTTT,CASSFGGSDSEAFF,TRBJ1-1,.,once,TRBV3-1/TRBV3-2
TGTGCCAGCAGTGAACAGGCGGGGGCGCCTTTTTCACCCCTCCACTTT,CASSEQAGAPFSPLHF,TRBJ1-6,.,.,TRBV6-1
TGTGCCAGCTCCCGCGAAGGCCTTGATAGAGCCAAAAACATTCAGTACTTC,CASSREGLDRAKNIQYF,TRBJ2-4,.,.,TRBV2
TGTGCCAGCAGCTCCCAGGGACTAGCGGGAGAAGAGACCCAGTACTTC,CASSSQGLAGEETQYF,TRBJ2-5,TRBD2,.,TRBV7-2
TGTGCCAGCAGCTTAGGTTGGGGGGGGTCAGGAGAGACCCAGTACTTC,CASSLGWGGSGETQYF,TRBJ2-5,TRBD2,.,TRBV7-2
TGTGCCAGCAGTGATGGGGCCACCACTGAAGCTTTCTTT,CASSDGATTEAFF,TRBJ1-1,.,.,TRBV6-1
TGTGCCAGCAGCTTAGAGGCGGGGTCACCCCTCCACTTT,CASSLEAGSPLHF,TRBJ1-6,.,.,TRBV7-8
TGCGCCAGCAGCTTGGATGCAGGGGGCTATGGCTACACCTTC,CASSLDAGGYGYTF,TRBJ1-2,TRBD1,.,TRBV5-1
TGTGCCAGCAGTTACCACGACAGGGGAGAGCAGTACTTC,CASSYHDRGEQYF,TRBJ2-7,TRBD1,.,TRBV6-5
TGCGCCAGCAGCCCCGGGACCGACCGGAGCACAGATACGCAGTATTTT,CASSPGTDRSTDTQYF,TRBJ2-3,.,.,TRBV5-1
TGTGCCAGCAGCCTCCTCATGTCCGGGACAGGCAATCAGCCCCAGCATTTT,CASSLLMSGTGNQPQHF,TRBJ1-5,TRBD1,.,TRBV5-6
TGTGCCAGCAGCTCTAACATGGGCCTTCGACCACGGCAAGAGACCCAGTACTTC,CASSSNMGLRPRQETQYF,TRBJ2-5,.,.,TRBV5-6
TGTGCCAGCAGCGTTAGCCAATTTGGTACGCAGTATTTT,CASSVSQFGTQYF,TRBJ2-3,.,.,TRBV9
TGCGCCAGCAGCCAAGACCCGACAGGGTTTGGCTACACCTTC,CASSQDPTGFGYTF,TRBJ1-2,TRBD1,few,TRBV4-1
TGTGCCAGCAGTTCCAGAATGAACACTGAAGCTTTCTTT,CASSSRMNTEAFF,TRBJ1-1,.,few,TRBV6-5
TGTGCCAGCAGCTTGCAGGGGGCCAACCTCTACAATGAGCAGTTCTTC,CASSLQGANLYNEQFF,TRBJ2-1,TRBD1,few,TRBV5-6
TGTGCCAGTAGTAACCAGGGCCATTCACCCCTCCACTTT,CASSNQGHSPLHF,TRBJ1-6,.,.,TRBV19
TGCGCCAGCAGCCCGGACAGGTTGTCCAATGAGCAGTTCTTC,CASSPDRLSNEQFF,TRBJ2-1,TRBD1,.,TRBV5-1
TGTGCCAGCAGCCCACAAGGACTAGTCCAAGAGACCCAGTACTTC,CASSPQGLVQETQYF,TRBJ2-5,TRBD2,medium-sized,TRBV9
TGCAGTTCCAGTGGGCCAATCGAGAGCACAGATACGCAGTATTTT,CSSSGPIESTDTQYF,TRBJ2-3,.,.,TRBV20-1
TGTGCCAGCAGCGTGTGGGGGACAGGGACCACCGGGGAGCTGTTTTTT,CASSVWGTGTTGELFF,TRBJ2-2,TRBD1,.,TRBV9
TGTGCCAGCAGCTCCCCGGGACTAGCGGGGGCCGAGCAGTACTTC,CASSSPGLAGAEQYF,TRBJ2-7,TRBD2,.,TRBV7-9
TGTGCCAGCAGCTTAGCAGGGGCTGCACCTGGGGCCAACGTCCTGACTTTC,CASSLAGAAPGANVLTF,TRBJ2-6,.,.,TRBV7-2
TGTGCCAGCAGCGTAGCCAGGGGGGATGGCTACACCTTC,CASSVARGDGYTF,TRBJ1-2,TRBD1,.,TRBV9
TGTGCCTGGACCGCTCGGGGGTATAGAGAGACCCAGTACTTC,CAWTARGYRETQYF,TRBJ2-5,.,.,TRBV30
TGTGCCTGGAGTGTCCTGGGCAGGACCTACGAGCAGTACTTC,CAWSVLGRTYEQYF,TRBJ2-7,.,once,TRBV30
TGTGCCAGCTCACCACTGAGCGGAGATCAGCCCCAGCATTTT,CASSPLSGDQPQHF,TRBJ1-5,.,.,TRBV18
TGTGCCAGCAGCCCCCGGACAGGGACGATACGATACAATGAGCAGTTCTTC,CASSPRTGTIRYNEQFF,TRBJ2-1,TRBD1,.,TRBV9
TGTGCCAGCACCTCCTCCCGCGGGACAGGAATCTACGAGCAGTACTTC,CASTSSRGTGIYEQYF,TRBJ2-7,TRBD1,.,TRBV28
TGTGCCAGCAGCTTAATCCTTCGCACAGATACGCAGTATTTT,CASSLILRTDTQYF,TRBJ2-3,.,.,TRBV7-2
TGTGCCAGCAGCTTACTCGGGCTAGCGGACCTCACCGGGGAGCTGTTTTTT,CASSLLGLADLTGELFF,TRBJ2-2,TRBD2,few,TRBV7-8
TGTGCCAGCAGCCAAGTTGGGTCTTCCTCAAGGGACGCATGGTTTATCGCCGGGGAGCTGTTTTTT,CASSQVGSSSRDAWFIAGELFF,TRBJ2-2,.,few,TRBV3-1/TRBV3-2